The 32 T cell receptor beta chains below all came from one sample that was sequenced in a study of T cells in Graves' hyperthyroidism and ophthalmopathy. The source material, RNA transcripts, was used to amplify TCR beta CDR3 regions. A set of HTBI primers served as the primers for a first-round RT-PCR of the TCR CDR3. MiXCR, run by TCRdb on the multiplex PCR reads, gives a single entry per CDR3 protein. The data show hundreds of thousands of distinct CDR3 sequences, approximately 15% seen once. Sequencing was done on a sample of blood. The receptor source for this set is a young woman with Graves' hyperthyroidism.

This rearrangement joins TRBV28 to TRBJ2-1; TRBD1 matches at 8 bases. After removal of 3 bases from V and 8 bases from J, the junction contained 9 bases not matched to a gene. Germline values: CDR1 MDHEN, CDR2 SYDVKM. The CDR3 is made up of 15 amino acids. In DNA, the CDR3 is TGTGCCAGCAGTTTTTGGCAGGGGGCGATGGATGAGCAGTTCTTC. It translates to CASSFWQGAMDEQFF.

This clonotype was counted many times. This sequence joins TRBV7-9 and TRBJ1-1; 9 bases fit TRBD1. CDR3 length equals 15 residues. J gave up 7 bases and V 5 bases, and 11 bases lay outside the gene matches. In germline, CDR1 is SEHNR, CDR2 FQNEAQ (reference sequence). The CDR3, as DNA: TGTGCCAGCAGCAGCCGGGACAGGGAATTAGTTGAAGCTTTCTTT. Amino acids: CASSSRDRELVEAFF.

This rearrangement joins TRBV2 to TRBJ1-5; D not resolved. There are 13 residues in the CDR3. From germline, CDR1 is SNHLY and CDR2 FYNNEI. Trimming took off 8 bases at V and 7 bases at J, with 15 bases between the two ends. The chain's CDR3 is CASVARGGQPQHF. The CDR3 DNA reads as TGTGCCAGCGTGGCCCGGGGTGGACAGCCCCAGCATTTT.

This clonotype was seen a handful of times. V usage is TRBV5-1 and J usage is TRBJ2-2; TRBD2 matches at 9 bases. This CDR3 region has 17 residues. The ends lost 0 bases at V and 3 bases at J; junction bases unmatched: 6. The germline gives CDR1 SGHRS, CDR2 YFSETQ. The CDR3 region has the DNA TGCGCCAGCAGCTTGGTCCTAGCGGGAACTTACACCGGGGAGCTGTTTTTT. Translation: CASSLVLAGTYTGELFF.

The rearrangement uses TRBV20-1 and TRBJ1-5, with D unresolved. Germline V lookup: CDR1 DFQATT, CDR2 SNEGSKA (reference sequence). The CDR3 sequence is 15 residues long. Trimming took 6 bases from V and 1 from J, leaving 16 bases between them. The CDR3 here is CSAMRPQTSNQPQHF. In DNA form, the CDR3 reads TGCAGTGCCATGAGACCACAAACCAGCAATCAGCCCCAGCATTTT.

This clonotype was detected ten times or more. The chain joins TRBV20-1 to TRBJ2-7; TRBD2 matches 9 bases. CDR1 DFQATT and CDR2 SNEGSKA come from the germline V gene (reference sequence). CDR3 length: 16 residues. Trimming took 0 bases from V and 2 from J; bases not matched to a gene: 8. The CDR3: CSAREGLAGVTYEQYF. CDR3 DNA sequence: TGCAGTGCTAGAGAGGGGTTAGCGGGGGTAACCTACGAGCAGTACTTC.

This rearrangement joins TRBV19 to TRBJ2-2; TRBD2 aligns across 13 bases. The V gene's germline CDR1 is LNHDA and CDR2 SQIVND (reference sequence). With 3 bases clipped from V and 6 bases from J, the junction kept 13 bases outside the gene matches. This CDR3 spans 19 amino acids. This chain's CDR3 is CASSMQRVRGLAGSGELFF. CDR3 DNA: TGTGCCAGTAGTATGCAGAGGGTTCGGGGACTAGCGGGATCCGGGGAGCTGTTTTTT.

The genes are TRBV4-3 and TRBJ2-1, with D possibly being TRBD1 (6 bases). The V end lost 4 bases, the J end lost 6 bases, and 7 bases lay between the germline ends. This CDR3 contains 12 residues. Germline CDR1 LGHNA, CDR2 YSLEER. As DNA, the CDR3 is TGCGCCAGCAGCCGGACAGCCAATGAGCAGTTCTTC. It is translated as CASSRTANEQFF.

This clonotype has a handful of counts. DNA for the CDR3: TGTGCCAGCAGCCTCGGGACAGATTCTGCTCAGCCCCAGCATTTT. The encoded protein is CASSLGTDSAQPQHF. The V and J genes are TRBV6-1 and TRBJ1-5, with 7 nucleotides matching TRBD1. The ends lost 6 bases at V and 6 bases at J; junction bases unmatched: 11. CDR1 is MNHNS, CDR2 SASEGT, per germline. There are 15 residues in the CDR3.

As concerns this clonotype: Just one base apart from a much larger clone, this may be a read error. The chain couples TRBV29-1 to TRBJ2-1, with D possibly being TRBD2 (5 bases). The CDR3 is made up of 15 amino acids. V was pared by 7 bases and J by 12 bases, with 28 bases between. Germline V CDR1 and CDR2: SQVTM, ANQGSEA. CDR3 in amino acids: CSGERVGLADTGQFF. The CDR3 DNA reads TGCAGCGGAGAGAGGGTCGGGCTCGCCGACACTGGGCAGTTCTTC.

CDR3 sequence: CASSLVRSNAGELFF. Written as DNA, the CDR3 is TGTGCCAGCAGCTTAGTGAGGTCAAACGCCGGGGAGCTGTTTTTT. V and J are TRBV13 and TRBJ2-2; D unresolved. The CDR3 spans 15 residues. Germline V gene data show CDR1 as PRHDT and CDR2 as FYEKMQ (reference sequence). Trimming removed 1 base at V and 6 bases at J, with 12 bases between.

This clonotype was recorded many times. V is TRBV6-6 and J is TRBJ1-5; the match to TRBD1 covers 9 bases. The trim removed 2 bases at V and 0 bases at J, leaving 5 bases unmatched. The V gene's germline CDR1 is MNHNY and CDR2 SVGAGI (reference sequence). CDR3 size: 17 residues. The CDR3 sequence: CASSYGTGTYSNQPQHF. In DNA, the CDR3 is TGTGCCAGCAGTTACGGGACAGGGACTTATAGCAATCAGCCCCAGCATTTT.

The genes are TRBV20-1 and TRBJ2-2; TRBD1 agrees at 7 bases. V lost 0 bases to trimming and J lost 6 bases; unmatched junction nucleotides: 10. Per germline, CDR1 DFQATT and CDR2 SNEGSKA (reference sequence). The CDR3 is 16 residues long. In DNA form, the CDR3 reads TGCAGTGCTAGAGATCTGAAGGGGGCTCCGGCCGGGGAGCTGTTTTTT. Residues: CSARDLKGAPAGELFF.

This clonotype was seen a few times. V gene TRBV6-2 or TRBV6-3 combines with J gene TRBJ1-5; D uncertain. The CDR3 consists of 13 residues. Germline CDR1 is MNHEY and CDR2 is SVGEGT. The V end lost 7 bases, the J end lost 8 bases, and 15 bases lay between the germline ends. The CDR3 reads CASTLKGVKPQHF. The CDR3 coding sequence is TGTGCCAGCACTCTGAAAGGAGTAAAGCCCCAGCATTTT.

This chain connects TRBV20-1 to TRBJ2-1, with D possibly TRBD2 on 6 matching bases. CDR1 is DFQATT and CDR2 is SNEGSKA in the germline V gene (reference sequence). Between the trimmed V and J ends, which lost 1 base and 4 bases, there was a span of 23 bases. The CDR3 length is 18 residues. The CDR3 region is CSARGRDSVTAIYNEQFF. CDR3 in DNA: TGCAGTGCTAGAGGTCGGGACTCAGTTACAGCCATATACAATGAGCAGTTCTTC.

The table lists this clonotype with a few counts. J is TRBJ2-3 and V is TRBV30; D may be TRBD1 (5 bases). V was shortened by 0 bases and J by 2 bases, with 12 bases between the two germline ends. Germline V lookup: CDR1 GTSNPN, CDR2 SVGIG (reference sequence). The CDR3 consists of 15 residues. The CDR3 coding sequence is TGTGCCTGGAGTGTATCAACAGGCTTCACAGATACGCAGTATTTT. Amino acid sequence: CAWSVSTGFTDTQYF.

This clonotype has just a few counts. The J gene is TRBJ2-1, the V gene TRBV30, with 9 nucleotides matching TRBD1. Germline lookup yields CDR1 GTSNPN and CDR2 SVGIG (reference sequence). Trimming cost V 3 bases and J 4 bases; bases outside gene matches: 4. This CDR3 comprises 14 residues. CDR3 sequence: CAWSAGTGYNEQFF. The DNA of the CDR3 is TGTGCCTGGAGCGCCGGGACAGGGTACAATGAGCAGTTCTTC.

This clonotype was observed a handful of times. V and J are TRBV7-9 and TRBJ2-3; possibly TRBD1 for D (7 bases). The germline V gene has CDR1 SEHNR and CDR2 FQNEAQ (reference sequence). This CDR3 contains 16 residues. Trimming removed 3 bases from V and 4 bases from J, with 17 bases in between. DNA of the CDR3: TGTGCCAGCAGCTTTCCCAGGGGGGAGGTAGCAGATACGCAGTATTTT. Encoded protein: CASSFPRGEVADTQYF. The full variable domain, in which reference TRBV7-9 and TRBJ2-3 provide the parts outside the CDR3, is DTGVSQNPRHKITKRGQNVTFRCDPISEHNRLYWYRQTLGQGPEFLTYFQNEAQLEKSRLLSDRFSAERPKGSFSTLEIQRTEQGDSAMYLCASSFPRGEVADTQYFGPGTRLTVL.

The V call is TRBV30, the J call TRBJ2-7; 11 positions match TRBD1. V lost 0 bases to trimming and J lost 0 bases; unmatched junction nucleotides: 4. The CDR3 consists of 16 residues. CDR1 is GTSNPN and CDR2 is SVGIG in the germline V gene (reference sequence). The CDR3 DNA is TGTGCCTGGAGTGTACTAGGGACAGGGGGCTCCTACGAGCAGTACTTC. Amino acid sequence: CAWSVLGTGGSYEQYF.

The chain is built from TRBV11-1 and TRBJ2-7; D is perhaps TRBD2 (6 bases). The DNA end favors TRBJ2-1, so the J call may be wrong. The CDR3 is 14 amino acids. Germline V gives CDR1 SGHAT, CDR2 FQDESV (reference sequence). CDR3 in DNA: TGTGCCAGCAGCTTAGCGGGACTCACCTACGAGCAGTTCTTC. It translates to CASSLAGLTYEQFF.

In the case of this clonotype: The junction departs from the called germline gene at one end, perhaps through a read error. The chain joins TRBV24-1 to TRBJ2-1; D possibly corresponds to TRBD1 (6 bases). This CDR3 has 14 amino acids. Germline V CDR1 and CDR2: KGHDR, SFDVKD. CDR3 sequence: CTTSSTSRGGEQFF. In DNA, the CDR3 is TGTACCACCAGTAGCACATCCAGGGGTGGTGAGCAGTTCTTC.

This clonotype was detected a few times. The V gene is TRBV28, the J gene TRBJ2-7, with a tentative D call TRBD1 (6 bases). This CDR3 spans 14 amino acids. The V and J ends lost 7 bases and 4 bases respectively, with 17 bases between them. CDR1 MDHEN and CDR2 SYDVKM come from the germline V gene. In DNA, the CDR3 is TGTGCCAGCACCTCCATGAGACAGGAATACGAGCAGTACTTC. Translation gives CASTSMRQEYEQYF. Supplemented by reference TRBV28 and TRBJ2-7, the full variable domain reads DVKVTQSSRYLVKRTGEKVFLECVQDMDHENMFWYRQDPGLGLRLIYFSYDVKMKEKGDIPEGYSVSREKKERFSLILESASTNQTSMYLCASTSMRQEYEQYFGPGTRLTVT.

This clonotype occurred many times. This chain connects TRBV7-2 to TRBJ2-7; D is uncertain. The V gene lost 1 base and the J gene lost 0 bases, with 7 bases spanning the gap. Germline CDR1 is SGHTA and CDR2 is FQGNSA. There are 14 residues in the CDR3. CDR3 DNA: TGTGCCAGCAGCTTAGTTCAGGTCTCCTACGAGCAGTACTTC. This gives the protein CASSLVQVSYEQYF.

This sequence joins TRBV12-3 or TRBV12-4 and TRBJ1-2; D not resolved. Trimming stripped 5 bases from V and 1 base from J, with 20 bases between. The length of the CDR3 is 17 residues. CDR3 sequence (DNA): TGTGCCAGCAGTCCCTCGACGACGCGCTTCAGTAACTATGGCTACACCTTC. Translating it yields CASSPSTTRFSNYGYTF.

In this sample, this clonotype turned up a few times. The rearrangement joins TRBV5-1 to TRBJ2-1, with D hard to call. CDR1 is SGHRS and CDR2 is YFSETQ in the germline V gene. CDR3 length equals 13 residues. With 1 base removed from V and 10 bases from J, the gap between germline ends came to 12 bases. The CDR3 nucleotides read TGCGCCAGCAGCTTGTCCATTTTCGGGGAGCAGTTCTTC. Its translation is CASSLSIFGEQFF.

There are many counts of this clonotype. The rearrangement links TRBV27 to TRBJ2-7, with 12 bases fitting TRBD1. The CDR3 consists of 16 residues. Germline CDR1 reads MNHEY; CDR2 reads SMNVEV (reference sequence). V gave up 5 bases and J gave up 7 bases; unmatched junction bases: 12. CDR3 sequence reads: CASSPLGTGGTHEQYF. The DNA for the CDR3 is TGTGCCAGCAGTCCCCTAGGGACAGGGGGCACCCATGAGCAGTACTTC.

This clonotype appeared once. Germline is not matched at one junction end, which may reflect a read error. The chain carries TRBV6-2 or TRBV6-3 and TRBJ2-3; D might be TRBD1 (5 bases). Germline CDR1 reads MNHEY; CDR2 reads SVGEGT. The CDR3 has 13 amino acids. The CDR3 here is CASSYRGTDMQYF. CDR3 nucleotides: TGTGCCAGCAGTTACAGGGGCACAGATATGCAGTATTTT.

This clonotype was counted between two and nine times. The chain uses TRBV7-9 and TRBJ2-5, with a possible D match to TRBD1 (5 bases). The V gene lost 3 bases and the J gene lost 6 bases, with 17 bases spanning the gap. The CDR3 length is 15 residues. CDR1 and CDR2 (germline): SEHNR, FQNEAQ (reference sequence). The CDR3 loop reads CASSLGRKGEKTQYF. DNA of the CDR3: TGTGCCAGCAGCTTGGGGCGGAAGGGCGAGAAGACCCAGTACTTC.

Many counts were recorded for this clonotype. V is TRBV5-1 and J is TRBJ2-7; D perhaps matches TRBD2 (6 bases). Germline V lookup: CDR1 SGHRS, CDR2 YFSETQ. V was pared by 3 bases and J by 2 bases, with 12 bases between. This CDR3 has 14 residues. The DNA for the CDR3 is TGCGCCAGCAGCTGGACGGCGGGGCCCTACGAGCAGTACTTC. Translating gives CASSWTAGPYEQYF.

The chain is built from TRBV12-3 or TRBV12-4 and TRBJ2-2; tentative D call: TRBD1 (6 bases). The CDR3 is made up of 17 amino acids. V was shortened by 5 bases and J by 6 bases, with 22 bases between the two germline ends. The CDR3: CASSPSSGALPPGELFF. CDR3 bases: TGTGCCAGCAGTCCCTCCTCAGGGGCACTCCCCCCCGGGGAGCTGTTTTTT.

At least ten counts were recorded for this clonotype. The chain joins TRBV20-1 to TRBJ2-5; D might be TRBD2 (5 bases). CDR1 and CDR2 (germline): DFQATT, SNEGSKA (reference sequence). This CDR3 comprises 12 residues. V was cut by 5 bases and J by 4 bases, with 11 bases left in between. The CDR3 sequence: CSAPEGGETQYF. The CDR3 DNA follows: TGCAGTGCTCCCGAGGGTGGAGAGACCCAGTACTTC.

This clonotype was recorded many times. The chain employs TRBV3-1 and TRBJ2-3, with 11 bases that match TRBD2. The trim removed 2 bases at V and 2 bases at J, leaving 9 bases unmatched. CDR1 is LGHDT and CDR2 is YNNKEL in the germline V gene (reference sequence). The CDR3 sequence is 18 residues long. DNA of the CDR3: TGTGCCAGCAGCCAATTAGAACGGACTAGCGGGTACACAGATACGCAGTATTTT. Encoded protein: CASSQLERTSGYTDTQYF.